A single sample gave rise to the 20 T cell receptor beta chains below, sequenced in a study of T cell responses to AZD1222 COVID-19 vaccine (dated by TCRdb to the early 2020s). This sample's time point label indicates: baseline before first vaccination. Libraries were made using the immunoSEQ multiplex PCR assay. In its TCRdb copy, this immuneACCESS table keeps in-frame sequences only and misses some clones. Where compared with another copy, unresolved V genes explain less than half of these, and the others have no known cause. Recorded for this sample are about 120,000 clones; 70% to 90% of them occurred a single time. The top ten clonotypes cover almost 9.5% of the sample. Sequenced material: peripheral blood, taken on day 0 of AZD1222 vaccination. The receptors stem from an adult in good health.

The chain joins TRBV5-1 to TRBJ2-7, with a weak D call TRBD1 (6 bases). From germline, CDR1 is SGHRS and CDR2 YFSETQ. Trimming removed 0 bases at V and 2 bases at J, with 9 bases between. The CDR3 is made up of 14 amino acids. CDR3: CASSLERGTYEQYF. The CDR3 DNA is TGCGCCAGCAGCTTGGAAAGGGGGACCTACGAGCAGTACTTC.

To note about this clone: The same CDR3 arises from other DNA sequences in this sample as well. This chain joins TRBV19 and TRBJ1-6, with D tentatively TRBD1 (5 bases). The CDR3 extends over 13 amino acids. The V and J ends lost 3 bases and 6 bases respectively, with 6 bases between them. Germline CDR1 is LNHDA and CDR2 is SQIVND (reference sequence). The CDR3 DNA reads TGTGCCAGTAGTATCGGGGGTAATTCACCCCTCCACTTT. This gives the protein CASSIGGNSPLHF.

This chain connects TRBV2 to TRBJ1-1, with TRBD1 matching 7 bases. CDR1 is SNHLY and CDR2 is FYNNEI in the germline V gene. V gave up 6 bases and J gave up 2 bases; unmatched junction bases: 9. CDR3 length: 15 amino acids. The chain's CDR3 is CASSPRDRPNTEAFF. CDR3 coding DNA: TGTGCCAGCAGCCCGAGGGACAGACCAAACACTGAAGCTTTCTTT.

The rearrangement links TRBV27 to TRBJ2-3; D not resolved. There are 12 residues in the CDR3. The V gene lost 1 base and the J gene lost 5 bases, with 4 bases spanning the gap. Germline V lookup: CDR1 MNHEY, CDR2 SMNVEV (reference sequence). CDR3 protein: CASSLLGDTQYF. CDR3 sequence (DNA): TGTGCCAGCAGTTTATTGGGAGATACGCAGTATTTT.

The chain is built from TRBV18 and TRBJ1-1, with D perhaps TRBD1 (5 bases). From germline, CDR1 is KGHSH and CDR2 LQKENI. This CDR3 has 14 residues. Trimming took 5 bases from V and 3 from J, leaving 13 bases between them. The CDR3 loop reads CASSYNDRDTEAFF. CDR3 bases: TGTGCCAGCTCATATAACGACAGAGACACTGAAGCTTTCTTT.

This rearrangement joins TRBV7-9 to TRBJ1-5, with TRBD1 matching 7 bases. Germline loops: CDR1 SEHNR, CDR2 FQNEAQ (reference sequence). The CDR3 contains 14 residues. With V trimmed by 5 bases and J by 4 bases, 5 bases remained unmatched. The DNA for the CDR3 is TGTGCCAGCAGCCAGGGGGGGGGAAATCAGCCCCAGCATTTT. Translated: CASSQGGGNQPQHF.

The gene calls are TRBV28 and TRBJ1-1; D unresolved. Germline loops: CDR1 MDHEN, CDR2 SYDVKM. Trimming took off 2 bases at V and 6 bases at J, with 10 bases between the two ends. The CDR3 runs to 13 residues. CDR3 sequence: CASSLVGVAEAFF. The CDR3 DNA reads TGTGCCAGCAGTTTAGTTGGGGTCGCTGAAGCTTTCTTT.

This chain connects TRBV10-3 to TRBJ2-7; D not resolved. Deletions cut 6 bases from V and 2 bases from J, with 8 bases between. Germline V gives CDR1 ENHRY, CDR2 SYGVKD. CDR3 length: 12 amino acids. Written as DNA, the CDR3 is TGTGCCATCAGGCTTCAGACCTACGAGCAGTACTTC. Translated, it gives CAIRLQTYEQYF.

In this sample, this clone turned up a few times. This chain uses TRBV5-8 with TRBJ1-5; 7 bases are a match to TRBD1. V was clipped by 2 bases and J by 4 bases; unmatched bases: 0. Germline-derived CDR1 and CDR2 are SGHTS and YDEGEE. This CDR3 has 13 residues. In nucleotides, the CDR3 is TGTGCCAGCAGCTTACAGGGGAATCAGCCCCAGCATTTT. Amino acid sequence: CASSLQGNQPQHF.

The V gene is TRBV25-1, the J gene TRBJ1-2; D ambiguous. Germline V gene sequence: CDR1 MGHDK, CDR2 SYGVNS. The CDR3 runs to 11 residues. Trimming stripped 4 bases from V and 7 bases from J, with 7 bases between. The CDR3 DNA is TGTGCCAGCAGTGTCTTGGGTGGCTACACCTTC. Protein: CASSVLGGYTF.

The chain uses TRBV6-2 or TRBV6-3 and TRBJ2-5; unclear D gene. This CDR3 has 13 amino acids. The germline V gene encodes CDR1 MNHEY and CDR2 SVGEGT. The V gene lost 2 bases and the J gene lost 5 bases, with 9 bases spanning the gap. The CDR3 region is CASSYRVAETQYF. CDR3 in DNA: TGTGCCAGCAGTTACCGGGTAGCCGAGACCCAGTACTTC.

This sequence joins TRBV3-1 (or the pseudogene TRBV3-2) and TRBJ1-2; 11 bases align to TRBD1. The CDR3 totals 17 residues. Germline loops: CDR1 LGHDT, CDR2 YNNKEL (reference sequence). The trim removed 5 bases at V and 6 bases at J, leaving 14 bases unmatched. The CDR3: CASSIQERTGGANGYTF. In DNA form, the CDR3 reads TGTGCCAGCAGCATACAAGAGAGGACAGGGGGCGCGAATGGCTACACCTTC.

The chain links TRBV6-5 to TRBJ2-1; 9 bases align to TRBD2. V was pared by 7 bases and J by 4 bases, with 2 bases of the junction left unmatched. The length of the CDR3 is 13 residues. Per germline, CDR1 MNHEY and CDR2 SVGAGI. The CDR3 DNA reads TGTGCCAGCACTAGCGGGACTTACAATGAGCAGTTCTTC. Translation gives CASTSGTYNEQFF.

J is TRBJ2-3 and V is TRBV5-4; D remains ambiguous. The CDR3 runs 12 residues. The V end lost 1 base, the J end lost 4 bases, and 4 bases lay between the germline ends. The germline gives CDR1 SGHNT, CDR2 YYREEE (reference sequence). The CDR3 region is CASSLLSDTQYF. CDR3 bases: TGTGCCAGCAGCTTGTTATCAGATACGCAGTATTTT.

The chain has TRBV2 and TRBJ1-5; D call uncertain. Trimming left V 7 bases short and J 7 bases short, with 14 bases between. The CDR3 extends over 13 amino acids. Germline loops: CDR1 SNHLY, CDR2 FYNNEI. The CDR3 here is CASNGGEEQPQHF. The CDR3 DNA reads TGTGCCAGCAATGGAGGAGAGGAGCAGCCCCAGCATTTT.

The V and J genes are TRBV6-2 or TRBV6-3 and TRBJ2-7; TRBD2 agrees at 11 bases. Germline CDR1 and CDR2: MNHEY and SVGEGT. V lost 5 bases, J lost 6 bases, and 18 bases stayed unmatched. CDR3 size: 18 residues. Here the CDR3 DNA reads TGTGCCAGCAGTCGCGTCAAACCCGAGACTAGCGGGAACTCCGAGCAGTACTTC. It yields the protein CASSRVKPETSGNSEQYF.

This chain connects TRBV27 to TRBJ1-4, with unresolved D. This CDR3 is 14 amino acids long. V was clipped by 5 bases and J by 7 bases, with 14 bases between them. Germline V gene lookup returns CDR1 MNHEY and CDR2 SMNVEV (reference sequence). Here the CDR3 reads CASSRATAREKLFF. CDR3 DNA sequence: TGTGCCAGCAGTCGGGCCACCGCTCGTGAAAAACTGTTTTTT.

The rearrangement links TRBV6-6 to TRBJ1-2; D not certain. The germline gives CDR1 MNHNY, CDR2 SVGAGI (reference sequence). Trimming left V 0 bases short and J 7 bases short, with 15 bases between. The CDR3 runs 15 residues. As DNA, the CDR3 is TGTGCCAGCAGTTACTCCGGGGAGACCGTCTCTGGCTACACCTTC. Protein: CASSYSGETVSGYTF.

This clone was counted a single time. J is TRBJ1-5 and V is TRBV28; 9 nucleotides match TRBD1. Per germline, CDR1 MDHEN and CDR2 SYDVKM. CDR3 size: 15 residues. The V segment lost 2 bases and the J segment 3 bases; nucleotides outside the gene matches: 2. CDR3 nucleotide sequence: TGTGCCAGCAGTTTAAGGGACAGGGTCAATCAGCCCCAGCATTTT. Protein sequence: CASSLRDRVNQPQHF.

The chain has TRBV5-8 and TRBJ1-1; tentative D call: TRBD1 (6 bases). The CDR3 length is 15 residues. Germline V gene data show CDR1 as SGHTS and CDR2 as YDEGEE. Trimming stripped 2 bases from V and 3 bases from J, with 14 bases between. Here the CDR3 reads CASSFGLGGHTEAFF. The CDR3 region has the DNA TGTGCCAGCAGCTTTGGATTAGGGGGGCACACTGAAGCTTTCTTT.